This T cell receptor (beta chain) was sequenced in a study of graft-versus-host responses after intestinal transplantation. Regarding the study as a whole: Detection of GvH clones occurred in recipient marrow, and some had their first appearance in ileum or blood.

A word on this clone: Antigen specificity is unknown.

Sequenced by immunoSEQ multiplex PCR; TCRdb stores in-frame clones only, minus some. Counted here are tens of thousands of clones, about 95% occurring once; the ten biggest clones make up about 0.23%. The length of the CDR3 is 13 residues. Germline V gene lookup returns CDR1 MDHEN and CDR2 SYDVKM. After removal of 8 bases from V and 4 bases from J, the junction contained 2 bases not matched to a gene. The starting material was unstimulated CD8+ T cells sorted from spleen or lymph node cells, obtained before transplant. The TCR originated in a human donor who was the organ donor for an intestinal transplant. The genes are TRBV28 and TRBJ1-6; 7 bases are shared with TRBD1. CDR3 in DNA: TGTGCCAGCGCACAGGGGTATAATTCACCCCTCCACTTT. Residues: CASAQGYNSPLHF.